One T cell receptor beta chain is described in this entry. Its target is unknown. This record comes from a study of cytomegalovirus exposure and HLA in healthy donors. Overall study results and limits: Most TCR sequences showed up rarely, but some public TCRs showed up in many donors. Listed as cytomegalovirus-associated were roughly 180 TCR beta chains. Other equally common chains were less clonally expanded than HLA-associated TCR beta chains, a later analysis showed.

Amplification used 60 Vbeta primers and 13 Jbeta primers. Only in-frame clones appear in the TCRdb table, and some are missing; sequencing was by immunoSEQ multiplex PCR. The sample carries 150,000 to 170,000 clones, 70% to 80% recorded once. The sequence was obtained from a woman between 40 and 50 years old in good health and CMV-seronegative. Sequenced input: PBMCs.

This CDR3 is CASSPGGTNTGELFF. For the CDR3, the DNA is TGCGCCAGCAGCCCGGGCGGGACGAACACCGGGGAGCTGTTTTTT. The chain employs TRBV5-1 and TRBJ2-2; the D gene is possibly TRBD2 (6 bases). The germline V and J ends were trimmed by 4 bases and 0 bases, with 10 bases remaining between them. This CDR3 is built from 15 residues. Germline CDR1 reads SGHRS; CDR2 reads YFSETQ.